This record concerns one T cell receptor beta chain sequence. The record originates from a study of blood T cell repertoires in COVID-19. Across the whole study: From the United States, Italy and Spain came samples of acute and convalescent COVID-19.

During active infection, Seattle patients enrolled and were then monitored through disease. Original processing notes: Amplification from reference gene primers served as the basis for estimated nucleated cell counts. The method was immunoSEQ multiplex PCR; TCRdb's version includes in-frame clones alone and lacks a portion of them. Clone size and V and J calls were adopted from that table, with D and trimming inferred from the DNA. Altogether some 110,000 clones are present, roughly 92% being singletons, with the ten largest covering around 2.1%. The sequenced sample was peripheral blood. The TCR was taken from a man in his forties or fifties with COVID-19, enrolled during active disease.

CDR3 amino acids: CASAVGNEQFF. CDR3 bases: TGTGCCAGCGCCGTCGGCAATGAGCAGTTCTTC. The chain uses TRBV6-5 and TRBJ2-1, with D unresolved. Trimming removed 8 bases at V and 6 bases at J, with 8 bases between. The germline CDR1 and CDR2 sequences are MNHEY and SVGAGI. The CDR3 runs to 11 residues.